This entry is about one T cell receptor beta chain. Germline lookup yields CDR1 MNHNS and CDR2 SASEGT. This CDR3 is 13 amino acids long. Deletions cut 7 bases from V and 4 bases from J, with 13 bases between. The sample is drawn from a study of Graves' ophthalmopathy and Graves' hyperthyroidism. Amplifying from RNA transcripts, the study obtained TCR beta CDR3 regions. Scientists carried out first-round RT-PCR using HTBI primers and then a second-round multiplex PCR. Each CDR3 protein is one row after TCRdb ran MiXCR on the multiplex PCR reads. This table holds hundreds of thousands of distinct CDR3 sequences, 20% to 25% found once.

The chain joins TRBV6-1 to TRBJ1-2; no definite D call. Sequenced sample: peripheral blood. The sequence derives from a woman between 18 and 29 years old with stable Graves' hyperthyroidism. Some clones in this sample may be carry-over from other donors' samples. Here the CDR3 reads CASIFNSGYGYTF. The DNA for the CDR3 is TGTGCCAGCATCTTCAACTCGGGCTATGGCTACACCTTC.